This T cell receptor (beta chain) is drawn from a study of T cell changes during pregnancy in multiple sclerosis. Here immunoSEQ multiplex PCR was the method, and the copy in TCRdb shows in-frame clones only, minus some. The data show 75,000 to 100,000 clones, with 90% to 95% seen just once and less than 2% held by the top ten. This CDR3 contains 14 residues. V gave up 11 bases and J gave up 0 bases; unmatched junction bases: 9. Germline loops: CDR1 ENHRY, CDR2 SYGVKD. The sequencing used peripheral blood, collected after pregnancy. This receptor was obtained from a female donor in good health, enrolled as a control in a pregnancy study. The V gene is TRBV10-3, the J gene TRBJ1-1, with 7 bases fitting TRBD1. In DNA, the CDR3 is TGTGCCGCAAAGGGGGCCGAGATGAACACTGAAGCTTTCTTT. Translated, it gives CAAKGAEMNTEAFF.